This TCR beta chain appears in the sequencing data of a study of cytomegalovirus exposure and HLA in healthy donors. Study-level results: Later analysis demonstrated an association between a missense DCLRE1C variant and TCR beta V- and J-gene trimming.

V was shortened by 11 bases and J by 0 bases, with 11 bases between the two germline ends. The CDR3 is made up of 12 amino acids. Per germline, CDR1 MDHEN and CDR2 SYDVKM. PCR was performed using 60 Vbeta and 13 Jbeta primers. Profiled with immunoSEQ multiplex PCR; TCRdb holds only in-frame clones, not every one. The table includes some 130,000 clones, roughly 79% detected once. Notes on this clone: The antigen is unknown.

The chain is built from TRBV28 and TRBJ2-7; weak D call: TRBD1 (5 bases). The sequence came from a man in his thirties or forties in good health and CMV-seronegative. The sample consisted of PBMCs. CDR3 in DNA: TGTGCCCACGGACACGTCTCCTACGAGCAGTACTTC. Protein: CAHGHVSYEQYF.